This TCR beta chain was sequenced for a study of molecular identifiers for immune sequencing clone quantification. Notes on the study in general: Under 1% of molecules in naive cells, but over 97% of effector molecules, belonged to clones above 20 RNA copies.

Previously described methods and listed TCR primers were employed for the bulk TCR libraries. MiXCR, run by TCRdb on the PCR reads, gives a single entry per CDR3 protein. The data contain approximately 550,000 distinct CDR3 sequences, less than 30% of them singletons. Only a few counts were recorded for this clonotype. The target antigen is unknown. V lost 1 base to trimming and J lost 6 bases; unmatched junction nucleotides: 1. Germline V gives CDR1 LGHNT, CDR2 FRNRAP. This CDR3 is built from 14 residues. Sequenced: naive CD8+ T cells from blood, with Jurkat cell RNA spiked in. The subset: FACS-sorted CD8+CD4-CCR7+CD45RA+ naive T cells. The chain employs TRBV12-5 and TRBJ2-2, with 8 bases identical to TRBD1. The clonotype comes from a human donor in good health. Some libraries in this study had Jurkat cell RNA spiked in. CDR3 loop: CASGLGTGSGELFF. DNA for the CDR3: TGTGCTAGTGGTTTGGGGACAGGGTCCGGGGAGCTGTTTTTT.